The rows below give T cell receptor beta chains drawn from one sample of a study of T cell changes during pregnancy in multiple sclerosis. Assay: immunoSEQ multiplex PCR; the TCRdb copy retains only in-frame clones and omits some. The sample lists over 55,000 clones, under 90% seen once, with 9% to 9.5% in the top ten. Source: peripheral blood, taken after pregnancy. These TCRs come from a female donor in good health, enrolled as a control in a pregnancy study. CDR3s include the opening cysteine and the closing phenylalanine or tryptophan. A D gene is named only where the DNA matches it firmly. Clone size is shown for a subset of rows, as once, few, many or a class of expanded clone.

j_call d_call v_call clone_size cdr3_nt cdr3_aa
TRBJ1-3 NA TRBV5-6 NA TGTGCCAGCAGCCCCCTCGGAAACACCATATATTTT CASSPLGNTIYF
TRBJ1-2 TRBD1 TRBV7-8 NA TGTGCCAGCAGCTCCCTGCTAGGGACAGGCGGCTACACCTTC CASSSLLGTGGYTF
TRBJ2-7 NA TRBV30 NA TGTGCCTGGAGTGAGAGGCAGGGAGGCGAGCAGTACTTC CAWSERQGGEQYF
TRBJ1-1 NA TRBV25-1 NA TGTGCCTCTAGGGGTAACACTGAAGCTTTCTTT CASRGNTEAFF
TRBJ1-1 NA TRBV13 NA TGTGCCAGCAGCTTAGACGGAAAACAGTCTGAAGCTTTCTTT CASSLDGKQSEAFF
TRBJ2-5 NA TRBV7-2 NA TGTGCCAGCAGCCCGGTTGGGGGGGCGAGGGGGGAGACCCAGTACTTC CASSPVGGARGETQYF
TRBJ1-2 NA TRBV2 NA TGTGCCAGCAGGTATACAGGGTCCTCCTATGGCTACACCTTC CASRYTGSSYGYTF
TRBJ2-1 NA TRBV5-1 once TGCGCCAGCAGCTTGGCCGGAGGATCCATAGTCTACAATGAGCAGTTCTTC CASSLAGGSIVYNEQFF
TRBJ2-3 TRBD2 TRBV7-2 NA TGTGCCAGCAGCTTAGGTAGCGGGGGGGCAGATACGCAGTATTTT CASSLGSGGADTQYF
TRBJ2-5 NA TRBV2 NA TGTGCCAGCAGGGACAACCAAGAGACCCAGTACTTC CASRDNQETQYF
TRBJ2-2 TRBD1 TRBV6-5 NA TGTGCCAGCAGTTACGGTACAGGGGATGGGGCCGGGGAGCTGTTTTTT CASSYGTGDGAGELFF
TRBJ1-2 NA TRBV9 NA TGTGCCAGCAGCACACCCAATGCAGGGTGGGGCTACACCTTC CASSTPNAGWGYTF
TRBJ2-5 TRBD2 TRBV5-1 NA TGCGCCAGCAGCCCTTTGACTAGCGGGGCAGAGACCCAGTACTTC CASSPLTSGAETQYF
TRBJ1-5 TRBD1 TRBV30 NA TGTGCCTGGAGTGTCCAGGGGGCGAAAACTCAGCCCCAGCATTTT CAWSVQGAKTQPQHF
TRBJ2-7 NA TRBV5-1 NA TGCGCCAGCAGCTTGTTTGAGGAGCAGTACTTC CASSLFEEQYF
TRBJ2-7 NA TRBV15 NA TGTGCCACCAGCAGAGATAGGGGGTTCGAGCAGTACTTC CATSRDRGFEQYF
TRBJ2-7 NA TRBV18 NA TGTGCCAGCTCACCGACAGAGTACGAGCAGTACTTC CASSPTEYEQYF
TRBJ2-3 TRBD2 TRBV14 NA TGTGCCAGCAGCCCTCGGGGGGGCTGGAGCACAGATACGCAGTATTTT CASSPRGGWSTDTQYF
TRBJ1-3 NA TRBV6-5 NA TGTGCCAGCAGTTACTCGGGAGGGGTTGGAAACACCATATATTTT CASSYSGGVGNTIYF
TRBJ2-7 TRBD1 TRBV10-2 NA TGCGCCAGCAGTGATCCAGGGCAGGGGGCTTCCTACGAGCAGTACTTC CASSDPGQGASYEQYF
TRBJ2-7 NA TRBV6-5 few TGTGCCAGCACCCCTGGACTGTCCTACGAGCAGTACTTC CASTPGLSYEQYF
TRBJ2-1 NA TRBV27 NA TGTGCCAGCAGCCGACTTTTTCCAGGACGAAGGGGCAATGAGCAGTTCTTC CASSRLFPGRRGNEQFF
TRBJ2-5 TRBD2 TRBV5-1 NA TGCGCCAGCAGCTTGAGCGGGGGGGGCGAGACCCAGTACTTC CASSLSGGGETQYF
TRBJ2-1 TRBD2 TRBV4-2 NA TGTGCCAGCAGGGGACTAGCGGGAGACCCGTTCTTC CASRGLAGDPFF
TRBJ1-3 TRBD1 TRBV5-4 NA TGTGCCAGCAGCTTACAAGTAAGGGACAGGGCCCCGAGCTCTGGAAACACCATATATTTT CASSLQVRDRAPSSGNTIYF
TRBJ1-5 NA TRBV13 NA TGTGCCAGCAGCTTGTGGGGAGATCAGCCCCAGCATTTT CASSLWGDQPQHF
TRBJ1-5 NA TRBV2 few TGTGCCAGCAGTGGTCAGGGGTCAATAGGGCCCCAGCATTTT CASSGQGSIGPQHF
TRBJ2-2 TRBD2 TRBV27 NA TGTGCCAGCAGTTTATGGGGGGGGGTCGGGGAGCTGTTTTTT CASSLWGGVGELFF
TRBJ2-2 NA TRBV11-2 NA TGTGCCAGCAGCTTACGACAAATCGGGGAGCTGTTTTTT CASSLRQIGELFF
TRBJ2-5 NA TRBV4-2 once TGTGCCAGCAGCCAAGATTCCGCCCAGCGCGAGTCTGAGACCCAGTACTTC CASSQDSAQRESETQYF
TRBJ2-5 TRBD1 TRBV7-8 once TGTGCCAGCAGCTTGACAGGGGGCTTGGAGACCCAGTACTTC CASSLTGGLETQYF
TRBJ1-2 TRBD1 TRBV29-1 NA TGCAGCGTTGTACAGGGGAATGGCTACACCTTC CSVVQGNGYTF
TRBJ1-2 NA TRBV6-5 NA TGTGCCAGCAGTACCCCAGGGAGGGGAGATGGCTACACCTTC CASSTPGRGDGYTF
TRBJ2-1 TRBD2 TRBV30 NA TGTGCCTGGAGTGTACCCGGGAGCGGGAGGGGCCTAAATGAGCAGTTCTTC CAWSVPGSGRGLNEQFF
TRBJ2-7 NA TRBV5-1 NA TGCGCCAGCAGCATGGAGGGGGGGATCTCCTACGAGCAGTACTTC CASSMEGGISYEQYF
TRBJ1-4 NA TRBV4-1 NA TGCGCCAGCAGCCAGTCGGACAGAACAACTAATGAAAAACTGTTTTTT CASSQSDRTTNEKLFF
TRBJ2-5 TRBD1 TRBV29-1 NA TGCAGCGCGGACAGGGGCAGGGAGACCCAGTACTTC CSADRGRETQYF
TRBJ2-3 NA TRBV19 NA TGTGCCAGTAGTATAGAAGGCGGGGCAAGCACAGATACGCAGTATTTT CASSIEGGASTDTQYF
TRBJ2-2 NA TRBV5-6 NA TGTGCCAGCAGCCGTCAGGGAGGACACACCGGGGAGCTGTTTTTT CASSRQGGHTGELFF
TRBJ1-2 TRBD1 TRBV29-1 NA TGCAGCGGGTACAGGGGATCCAACTATGGCTACACCTTC CSGYRGSNYGYTF
TRBJ2-7 NA TRBV6-6 NA TGTGCCAGCAGTTACGGGACAATAAACTACGAGCAGTACTTC CASSYGTINYEQYF
TRBJ1-1 TRBD1 TRBV30 few TGTGCCTGGAGCAGGGGGACGGACACTGAAGCTTTCTTT CAWSRGTDTEAFF
TRBJ2-5 TRBD1 TRBV6-5 NA TGTGCCAGCAGTCAACAGGGGGCTTTGGAGACCCAGTACTTC CASSQQGALETQYF
TRBJ1-3 NA TRBV5-6 NA TGTGCCAGCAGCCCTGGGACTTTCGGATCAAACACCATATATTTT CASSPGTFGSNTIYF
TRBJ1-4 NA TRBV18 NA TGTGCCAGCTCACCACGGGCACAGGCGAACTCTAATGAAAAACTGTTTTTT CASSPRAQANSNEKLFF
TRBJ1-2 TRBD1 TRBV5-1 NA TGCGCCAGCAGCGCAGGACAGGGGGAAGGCTATGGCTACACCTTC CASSAGQGEGYGYTF
TRBJ2-5 NA TRBV27 NA TGTGCCAGCAGTTTAACTTGGGAGCACCATCCCCAAGAGACCCAGTACTTC CASSLTWEHHPQETQYF
TRBJ2-7 NA TRBV4-3 NA TGCGCCAGCAGCCAAGAAACAGGGACCCCCTACGAGCAGTACTTC CASSQETGTPYEQYF
TRBJ1-2 TRBD1 TRBV10-3 NA TGTGCCATCAGTGACCTAACAGGGGAAGCGGGCTACACCTTC CAISDLTGEAGYTF
TRBJ2-7 NA TRBV15 once TGTGCCACCAGCCCTCGGGTGGGGGCCAGCTCCTACGAGCAGTACTTC CATSPRVGASSYEQYF
TRBJ2-5 NA TRBV9 NA TGTGCCAGCAGCGTAGGGGGCCTGGAGACCCAGTACTTC CASSVGGLETQYF
TRBJ1-5 TRBD1 TRBV7-2 NA TGTGCCAGCATGAAGGGGGCGAGCAATCAGCCCCAGCATTTT CASMKGASNQPQHF
TRBJ1-6 NA TRBV15 NA TGTGCCACCAGCGTACAGGCCGGGAGCTCCTATAATTCACCCCTCCACTTT CATSVQAGSSYNSPLHF
TRBJ2-7 NA TRBV11-3 NA TGTGCCAGCAGCCTGTATGAGGCCGTCGAGCAGTACTTC CASSLYEAVEQYF
TRBJ1-1 TRBD1 TRBV25-1 NA TGTGCCAGCAGGACGGGGACAGTGAACACTGAAGCTTTCTTT CASRTGTVNTEAFF
TRBJ1-2 NA TRBV4-3 NA TGCGCCAGCAGCCAAGAGGGACAAAACTATGGCTACACCTTC CASSQEGQNYGYTF
TRBJ2-5 TRBD2 TRBV19 NA TGTGCCAGTACTAGCGGCCAAGAGACCCAGTACTTC CASTSGQETQYF
TRBJ2-1 TRBD2 TRBV6-4 NA TGTGCAAGCAGTGAATCGGGAGGGACACACAATGAGCAGTTCTTC CASSESGGTHNEQFF